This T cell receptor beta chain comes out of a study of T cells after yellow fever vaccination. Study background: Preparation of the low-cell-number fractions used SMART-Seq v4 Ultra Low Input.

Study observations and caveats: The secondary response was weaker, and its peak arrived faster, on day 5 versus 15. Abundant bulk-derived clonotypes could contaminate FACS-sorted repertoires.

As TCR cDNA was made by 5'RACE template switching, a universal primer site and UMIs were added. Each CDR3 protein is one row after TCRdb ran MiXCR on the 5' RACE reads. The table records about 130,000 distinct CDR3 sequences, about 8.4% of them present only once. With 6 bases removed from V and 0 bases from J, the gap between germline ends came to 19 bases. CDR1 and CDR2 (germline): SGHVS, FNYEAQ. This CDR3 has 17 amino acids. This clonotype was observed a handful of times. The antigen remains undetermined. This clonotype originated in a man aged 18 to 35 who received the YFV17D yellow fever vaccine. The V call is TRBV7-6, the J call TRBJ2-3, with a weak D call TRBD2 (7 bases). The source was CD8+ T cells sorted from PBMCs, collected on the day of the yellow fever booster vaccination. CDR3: CASSLMSGGLSTDTQYF. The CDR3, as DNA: TGTGCCAGCAGTCTCATGTCGGGGGGCCTGAGCACAGATACGCAGTATTTT.